Below are 27 T cell receptor beta chains sequenced from a single sample in a study of response to subunit inactivated influenza vaccine. A single record per CDR3 protein comes from TCRdb applying MiXCR to the RT-PCR reads. Here the sample spans about 190,000 distinct CDR3 sequences, approximately 14% being singletons. Sequenced material: CD8+ T cells sorted from PBMCs, taken less than 6 days after vaccination. The receptors derive from a man between 45 and 60 years old who received an inactivated influenza vaccine.

This chain uses TRBV7-9 with TRBJ1-1; no definite D call. V was shortened by 3 bases and J by 5 bases, with 10 bases between the two germline ends. The germline V gene encodes CDR1 SEHNR and CDR2 FQNEAQ (reference sequence). The CDR3 runs 13 residues. CDR3 amino acids: CASSLSRRTEAFF. The CDR3 DNA reads as TGTGCCAGCAGCTTGTCTAGGCGAACTGAAGCTTTCTTT.

Points on this clonotype: In this CDR3 the conserved last residue, phenylalanine or tryptophan, is missing, so a read error is likely. The DNA is left out, because the CDR3 cannot be placed on it with certainty; the CDR3 is given as TCRdb lists it. The CDR3 region is CASSNDILTGPS. The gene calls are TRBV12-3 or TRBV12-4 and TRBJ2-3; the table's TRBD1 call for D was not verified on the DNA. Both ends counted, the CDR3 spans 12 residues.

This clonotype turned up a few times. The CDR3 region is CASSPWQNTGELFF. The CDR3 DNA follows: TGTGCCAGCAGCCCCTGGCAGAACACCGGGGAGCTGTTTTTT. The chain links TRBV28 to TRBJ2-2; no reliable D call. Germline V gene data show CDR1 as MDHEN and CDR2 as SYDVKM. The CDR3 extends over 14 amino acids. Trimming shortened V by 6 bases and J by 1 base, and 9 bases separated the two germline ends. The full variable domain, in which reference TRBV28 and TRBJ2-2 provide the parts outside the CDR3, is DVKVTQSSRYLVKRTGEKVFLECVQDMDHENMFWYRQDPGLGLRLIYFSYDVKMKEKGDIPEGYSVSREKKERFSLILESASTNQTSMYLCASSPWQNTGELFFGEGSRLTVL.

The V gene is TRBV12-3 or TRBV12-4, the J gene TRBJ2-3; D is unresolved. V was trimmed by 5 bases and J by 6 bases, leaving 15 bases between them. This CDR3 has 14 amino acids. CDR3 loop: CASSLFLSADTQYF. CDR3 sequence (DNA): TGTGCCAGCAGTCTCTTCCTCAGCGCTGATACGCAGTATTTT.

J is TRBJ2-3 and V is TRBV10-3; 7 bases are a match to TRBD1. CDR1 and CDR2 from the germline V gene are ENHRY and SYGVKD. J lost 6 bases, V lost 5 bases, and 8 bases had no gene match. This CDR3 is built from 14 residues. CDR3 protein: CAISPTLDRDTQYF. Written as DNA, the CDR3 is TGTGCCATCAGTCCAACTTTGGACAGGGATACGCAGTATTTT.

This clonotype was counted at least ten times. V is TRBV9 and J is TRBJ2-3, with D perhaps matching TRBD2 (6 bases). Germline CDR1 is SGDLS and CDR2 is YYNGEE. CDR3 length equals 19 residues. V gave up 0 bases and J gave up 0 bases, with 20 bases separating them. The CDR3, as DNA: TGTGCCAGCAGCGTAGACCCCACTCCTGGGGGGACTAGCACAGATACGCAGTATTTT. Residues: CASSVDPTPGGTSTDTQYF.

The genes are TRBV12-3 or TRBV12-4 and TRBJ2-5, with 8 bases lining up with TRBD1. The CDR3 length is 15 residues. Unmatched junction bases numbered 10, after V lost 6 bases and J lost 4 bases. CDR3 coding DNA: TGTGCCAGCAGACTGGGACAGGCGGTTGGAGAGACCCAGTACTTC. Residues: CASRLGQAVGETQYF.

Of note for this clonotype: Relative to the germline gene, one junction end is altered; a read error may explain this. V usage is TRBV20-1 and J usage is TRBJ1-1; D is uncertain. The CDR3 sequence is 8 residues long. Germline CDR1 DFQATT, CDR2 SNEGSKA (reference sequence). CDR3 in DNA: TGCAGTGCCCTTGGACGTCTCTTT. Translation gives CSALGRLF.

The table lists this clonotype with a few counts. The chain carries TRBV12-3 or TRBV12-4 and TRBJ2-2; perhaps TRBD1 as D (5 bases). The CDR3 loop spans 11 amino acids. The ends were cut back, 7 bases at V and 10 bases at J, with 10 bases in the middle. The CDR3 here is CASTPGQELFF. The DNA of the CDR3 is TGTGCCAGCACGCCAGGGCAGGAGCTGTTTTTT.

A few counts support this clonotype. CDR3 sequence reads: CSDSDRALNTEAFF. CDR3 nucleotides: TGCAGCGACTCGGACAGGGCCTTGAACACTGAAGCTTTCTTT. The gene calls are TRBV29-1 and TRBJ1-1; the match to TRBD1 covers 8 bases. Germline CDR1 and CDR2: SQVTM and ANQGSEA. This CDR3 is built from 14 residues. Trimming removed 7 bases from V and 0 bases from J; junction bases left unmatched: 7.

A few counts support this clonotype. The V and J genes are TRBV27 and TRBJ2-7; the D gene is possibly TRBD2 (5 bases). Trimming took 0 bases from V and 3 from J, leaving 15 bases between them. Germline-derived CDR1 and CDR2 are MNHEY and SMNVEV (reference sequence). The CDR3 is made up of 16 amino acids. The CDR3 sequence: CASSLSIASLIYEQYF. In nucleotides, the CDR3 is TGTGCCAGCAGTTTATCGATTGCTAGCCTCATCTACGAGCAGTACTTC.

This clonotype has at least ten counts. The CDR3 reads CAISDPRTGGTEAFF. CDR3 in DNA: TGTGCCATCAGTGATCCCAGGACAGGGGGCACTGAAGCTTTCTTT. The chain joins TRBV10-3 to TRBJ1-1, with TRBD1 matching 10 bases. The trim removed 3 bases at V and 4 bases at J, leaving 5 bases unmatched. This CDR3 has 15 residues. CDR1 and CDR2 (germline): ENHRY, SYGVKD.

This clonotype appeared a few times. The rearrangement links TRBV9 to TRBJ1-3, with D possibly matching TRBD1 (5 bases). V lost 4 bases and J 1 base, leaving 15 bases between the germline ends. The germline CDR1 and CDR2 sequences are SGDLS and YYNGEE. CDR3 length: 16 residues. The CDR3 here is CASSWDLQSSGNTIYF. Here the CDR3 DNA reads TGTGCCAGCAGCTGGGACTTACAAAGTTCTGGAAACACCATATATTTT.

The gene calls are TRBV7-9 and TRBJ2-7; no clear D gene. V lost 4 bases and J lost 1, with 14 bases in between. The CDR3 is made up of 15 amino acids. Germline CDR1 and CDR2: SEHNR and FQNEAQ (reference sequence). CDR3: CASSSSAIPSYEQYF. The CDR3 region has the DNA TGTGCCAGCAGCTCCAGCGCGATACCTTCCTACGAGCAGTACTTC.

This chain uses TRBV9 with TRBJ2-1; TRBD2 aligns across 11 bases. The V gene's germline CDR1 is SGDLS and CDR2 YYNGEE. The V gene end was trimmed by 2 bases and the J gene end by 8 bases; junction bases not matched to a gene: 6. This CDR3 region has 15 residues. The CDR3 coding sequence is TGTGCCAGCAGCGTTGACGGGACTAGCGGTGATGAGCAGTTCTTC. It codes for CASSVDGTSGDEQFF.

In this sample, this clonotype turned up a few times. J is TRBJ2-7 and V is TRBV5-1; no clear D gene. Trimming took off 0 bases at V and 0 bases at J, with 10 bases between the two ends. Germline CDR1 and CDR2: SGHRS and YFSETQ. This CDR3 spans 15 amino acids. The CDR3: CASSLDRRASYEQYF. As DNA, the CDR3 is TGCGCCAGCAGCTTGGACAGAAGGGCCTCCTACGAGCAGTACTTC.

The table lists this clonotype with a few counts. The rearrangement uses TRBV7-8 and TRBJ2-5; D gene ambiguous. The V gene's germline CDR1 is SGHVS and CDR2 FQNEAQ. V lost 4 bases to trimming and J lost 2 bases, with 11 bases between them. The CDR3 runs 14 residues. CDR3 loop: CASSSNSRQETQYF. Written as DNA, the CDR3 is TGTGCCAGCAGCTCTAACTCACGGCAAGAGACCCAGTACTTC.

The chain links TRBV7-8 to TRBJ2-3; 9 bases align to TRBD1. Germline values: CDR1 SGHVS, CDR2 FQNEAQ. V shed 3 bases and J 5 bases; nucleotides not matched to a gene: 6. This CDR3 region has 15 residues. The CDR3 DNA reads as TGTGCCAGCAGCTTTATTCGACAGGGGGAAGATACGCAGTATTTT. It specifies CASSFIRQGEDTQYF.

This clonotype was seen at least ten times. V usage is TRBV7-9 and J usage is TRBJ2-1, with D unclear. Trimming removed 3 bases at V and 0 bases at J, with 6 bases between. Per the germline V gene, CDR1 is SEHNR and CDR2 is FQNEAQ (reference sequence). The length of the CDR3 is 14 residues. The CDR3 DNA reads TGTGCCAGCAGCTTCGTTAACTCCTACAATGAGCAGTTCTTC. Its protein product is CASSFVNSYNEQFF.

The table lists this clonotype with a few counts. This chain joins TRBV7-8 and TRBJ2-7; D not certain. The CDR3 loop spans 14 amino acids. Per the germline V gene, CDR1 is SGHVS and CDR2 is FQNEAQ. The V gene lost 5 bases and the J gene lost 3 bases, with 14 bases spanning the gap. The CDR3 sequence: CASSPPPGLYEQYF. The CDR3 DNA follows: TGTGCCAGCAGCCCCCCCCCGGGCCTCTACGAGCAGTACTTC.

V gene TRBV7-2 combines with J gene TRBJ1-2; D call uncertain. The V gene's germline CDR1 is SGHTA and CDR2 FQGNSA. The CDR3 length is 16 residues. Trimming removed 2 bases from V and 1 base from J, with 14 bases in between. CDR3 amino acids: CASSLTVIELNYGYTF. DNA of the CDR3: TGTGCCAGCAGCTTAACCGTTATCGAGCTTAACTATGGCTACACCTTC. Combining the CDR3 with reference TRBV7-2 and TRBJ1-2 gives the whole variable domain GAGVSQSPSNKVTEKGKDVELRCDPISGHTALYWYRQSLGQGLEFLIYFQGNSAPDKSGLPSDRFSAERTGGSVSTLTIQRTQQEDSAVYLCASSLTVIELNYGYTFGSGTRLTVV.

This clonotype appeared a few times. The chain has TRBV20-1 and TRBJ1-5, with no clear D. V was trimmed by 0 bases and J by 3 bases, leaving 6 bases between them. Germline assignment: CDR1 DFQATT and CDR2 SNEGSKA (reference sequence). The CDR3 covers 13 residues. CDR3 residues: CSARDLNNQPQHF. CDR3 nucleotides: TGCAGTGCTAGAGACCTTAACAATCAGCCCCAGCATTTT.

This clonotype showed up many times. The chain carries TRBV27 and TRBJ2-1, with D perhaps matching TRBD2 (5 bases). CDR1 is MNHEY and CDR2 is SMNVEV in the germline V gene (reference sequence). CDR3 length: 16 residues. Trimming took off 6 bases at V and 0 bases at J, with 15 bases between the two ends. CDR3 region: CASRDGVGYSYNEQFF. The DNA for the CDR3 is TGTGCCAGCAGAGACGGGGTGGGCTACTCCTACAATGAGCAGTTCTTC.

This clonotype was recorded at least ten times. This chain links TRBV4-3 with TRBJ2-7; D remains unclear. V lost 0 bases to trimming and J lost 1 base, with 10 bases between them. This CDR3 spans 15 amino acids. CDR1 LGHNA and CDR2 YSLEER come from the germline V gene. This chain's CDR3 is CASSQDYHESYEQYF. CDR3 nucleotide sequence: TGCGCCAGCAGCCAAGATTACCATGAATCCTACGAGCAGTACTTC.

This clonotype has more than one count but fewer than ten. This chain connects TRBV20-1 to TRBJ2-1; 11 bases are shared with TRBD2. J gave up 8 bases and V 4 bases, and 10 bases lay outside the gene matches. The CDR3 has 15 amino acids. Germline V gene lookup returns CDR1 DFQATT and CDR2 SNEGSKA (reference sequence). The CDR3 is CSATDLAGGFDEQFF. The CDR3 nucleotides read TGCAGTGCTACCGATCTAGCGGGGGGCTTCGATGAGCAGTTCTTC.

This clonotype appeared a few times. The V call is TRBV2, the J call TRBJ2-7; the D gene is possibly TRBD1 (6 bases). This CDR3 has 11 amino acids. Germline V CDR1 and CDR2: SNHLY, FYNNEI. The ends were cut back, 8 bases at V and 7 bases at J, with 12 bases in the middle. This CDR3 is CASGQGLEQYF. For the CDR3, the DNA is TGTGCCAGCGGGCAGGGGCTGGAGCAGTACTTC.

This chain links TRBV4-3 with TRBJ2-3, with 12 bases that match TRBD2. J lost 4 bases, V lost 1 base, and 3 bases had no gene match. Germline values: CDR1 LGHNA, CDR2 YSLEER. The length of the CDR3 is 16 residues. The DNA of the CDR3 is TGCGCCAGCAGCCAAGTGCCTAGCGGGGGGGCAGATACGCAGTATTTT. It specifies CASSQVPSGGADTQYF.